The 15 T cell receptor beta chains below come from one sample, sequenced in a study of cytomegalovirus exposure and HLA in healthy donors (dated by TCRdb to 2016 to 2017). Library method: the immunoSEQ multiplex PCR assay. For the multiplex PCR, a mixture combining 60 forward primers for TCR Vbeta segments and 13 reverse primers for TCR Jbeta segments was used. Entries here come from immuneACCESS through TCRdb and include only in-frame sequences with V and J called. Some clones fail to appear in such tables; in the studies checked, an unresolved V gene covers under half of the shortfall, and the cause of the remainder is unknown. Recorded for this sample are under 200,000 clones; 79% of them occurred a single time. The leading ten clones occupy approximately 2.2% of the sample. Sequencing input: PBMCs. The receptors were gathered from a woman aged 50 to 60 in good health and CMV-seronegative.

The chain has TRBV6-1 and TRBJ2-2; 9 nucleotides align to TRBD1. Germline CDR1 is MNHNS and CDR2 is SASEGT. V lost 8 bases, J lost 5 bases, and 6 bases stayed unmatched. The CDR3 spans 14 residues. The CDR3 spells CASLWTGETGELFF. The CDR3 DNA sequence: TGTGCCAGCCTATGGACAGGGGAAACCGGGGAGCTGTTTTTT.

The chain combines TRBV4-3 with TRBJ2-3, with D possibly TRBD2 on 7 matching bases. Germline CDR1 reads LGHNA; CDR2 reads YSLEER. The V end was cut by 1 base, the J end by 6 bases, with 17 bases between. The length of the CDR3 is 16 residues. CDR3 sequence (DNA): TGCGCCAGCAGCCAAGCCCAGAACGGGGGGCAGGATACGCAGTATTTT. Its translation: CASSQAQNGGQDTQYF.

The J gene is TRBJ2-1, the V gene TRBV5-4; a possible D gene is TRBD2 (6 bases). Trimming took 4 bases from V and 15 from J, leaving 23 bases between them. The CDR3 spans 14 residues. Germline CDR1 is SGHNT and CDR2 is YYREEE (reference sequence). The CDR3 loop reads CASSERSGRSFAFF. The CDR3 DNA reads as TGTGCCAGCAGCGAAAGAAGTGGGAGGTCGTTCGCGTTCTTC.

The CDR3, as DNA: TGTGCCAGCAGCTCCTCAGGGGCTGCTAACTATGGCTACACCTTC. It yields the protein CASSSSGAANYGYTF. The chain joins TRBV27 to TRBJ1-2; D perhaps matches TRBD1 (6 bases). V shed 6 bases and J shed 0 bases, with 14 bases lying between them. Per the germline V gene, CDR1 is MNHEY and CDR2 is SMNVEV (reference sequence). This CDR3 is 15 amino acids long.

The V gene is TRBV28, the J gene TRBJ1-5; no definite D call. V dropped 5 bases and J dropped 4 bases, with 9 bases sitting between them. The length of the CDR3 is 13 residues. The germline V gene encodes CDR1 MDHEN and CDR2 SYDVKM. The CDR3 sequence: CASSIRYNQPQHF. DNA for the CDR3: TGTGCCAGCAGTATACGGTATAATCAGCCCCAGCATTTT. The whole variable domain, remainder taken from reference TRBV28 and TRBJ1-5, is DVKVTQSSRYLVKRTGEKVFLECVQDMDHENMFWYRQDPGLGLRLIYFSYDVKMKEKGDIPEGYSVSREKKERFSLILESASTNQTSMYLCASSIRYNQPQHFGDGTRLSIL.

The chain uses TRBV30 and TRBJ1-4; a possible D gene is TRBD1 (5 bases). The CDR3 runs 15 residues. With 5 bases removed from V and 5 bases from J, the gap between germline ends came to 18 bases. Germline CDR1 is GTSNPN and CDR2 is SVGIG (reference sequence). This CDR3 reads CAWGRGLGGNEKLFF. CDR3 nucleotides: TGTGCCTGGGGGCGAGGTCTCGGGGGGAATGAAAAACTGTTTTTT.

CDR3 amino acids: CASSPGTAYTGELFF. The CDR3 region has the DNA TGTGCCAGCAGCCCCGGGACAGCGTACACCGGGGAGCTGTTTTTT. The rearrangement uses TRBV5-8 and TRBJ2-2; 7 nucleotides agree with TRBD1. The J segment lost 3 bases and the V segment lost 4 bases, leaving 6 bases of the junction unmatched. This CDR3 contains 15 residues. Germline V lookup: CDR1 SGHTS, CDR2 YDEGEE.

V and J are TRBV6-6 and TRBJ2-5, with D possibly being TRBD1 (6 bases). This CDR3 is built from 13 residues. The germline V gene has CDR1 MNHNY and CDR2 SVGAGI (reference sequence). V was pared by 6 bases and J by 1 base, with 9 bases between. In DNA form, the CDR3 reads TGTGCCAGCAGATCACAGGGCCAAGAGACCCAGTACTTC. Translating it yields CASRSQGQETQYF.

The chain combines TRBV2 with TRBJ1-6, with a possible D match to TRBD1 (5 bases). This CDR3 spans 13 amino acids. Trimming shortened V by 10 bases and J by 6 bases, and 13 bases separated the two germline ends. CDR1 and CDR2 from the germline V gene are SNHLY and FYNNEI. CDR3 in DNA: TGTGCCACCAAAATAGGGGTTAATTCACCCCTCCACTTT. Protein: CATKIGVNSPLHF.

The rearrangement links TRBV5-1 to TRBJ2-4, with TRBD1 as a possible D gene (5 bases). CDR3 size: 15 residues. The V end was cut by 0 bases, the J end by 4 bases, with 11 bases between. Germline V CDR1 and CDR2: SGHRS, YFSETQ. The DNA of the CDR3 is TGCGCCAGCAGCTTGGCCGGTGACAGAAAAAACATTCAGTACTTC. It specifies CASSLAGDRKNIQYF. The full variable domain, completed using reference TRBV5-1 and TRBJ2-4, is KAGVTQTPRYLIKTRGQQVTLSCSPISGHRSVSWYQQTPGQGLQFLFEYFSETQRNKGNFPGRFSGRQFSNSRSEMNVSTLELGDSALYLCASSLAGDRKNIQYFGAGTRLSVL.

The rearrangement joins TRBV6-5 to TRBJ2-7; tentatively, D is TRBD2 (5 bases). The V end was cut by 6 bases, the J end by 0 bases, with 15 bases between. Germline CDR1 is MNHEY and CDR2 is SVGAGI. The CDR3 is 15 amino acids. CDR3: CASSLRGFSSYEQYF. As DNA, the CDR3 is TGTGCCAGCAGCCTCCGCGGGTTCAGCTCCTACGAGCAGTACTTC.

The rearrangement uses TRBV29-1 and TRBJ1-1; 7 nucleotides line up with TRBD1. Germline V gene lookup returns CDR1 SQVTM and CDR2 ANQGSEA. The V segment lost 2 bases and the J segment 0 bases; nucleotides outside the gene matches: 12. CDR3 length equals 17 residues. The CDR3 here is CSVEKGGRGFLNTEAFF. In nucleotides, the CDR3 is TGCAGCGTTGAAAAGGGGGGCAGGGGGTTCCTGAACACTGAAGCTTTCTTT.

This chain links TRBV19 with TRBJ2-7, with 8 bases identical to TRBD1. The junction had 20 bases not matched to a gene; V was cut back by 4 bases and J by 3 bases. Germline lookup yields CDR1 LNHDA and CDR2 SQIVND (reference sequence). The CDR3 has 19 residues. CDR3 residues: CASSTPSRTGTLNLYEQYF. CDR3 in DNA: TGTGCCAGTAGTACTCCTTCCCGGACAGGGACTCTCAACCTCTACGAGCAGTACTTC.

This clone was recorded a few times. The chain joins TRBV7-9 to TRBJ1-1; 10 nucleotides align to TRBD1. Germline assignment: CDR1 SEHNR and CDR2 FQNEAQ (reference sequence). The CDR3 is made up of 17 amino acids. The trim removed 5 bases at V and 4 bases at J, leaving 13 bases unmatched. CDR3 DNA sequence: TGTGCCAGCAGCCCGGGACAGGGGTTTCTTCTTGGCACTGAAGCTTTCTTT. It translates to CASSPGQGFLLGTEAFF.

The CDR3 region is CASSLGRDRAYEQYF. DNA of the CDR3: TGTGCCAGCAGCTTAGGCCGGGACAGGGCCTACGAGCAGTACTTC. This sequence joins TRBV7-3 and TRBJ2-7; TRBD1 matches 9 bases. The CDR3 runs to 15 residues. Germline V CDR1 and CDR2: SGHTA, FQGTGA. With 2 bases clipped from V and 2 bases from J, the junction kept 4 bases outside the gene matches.